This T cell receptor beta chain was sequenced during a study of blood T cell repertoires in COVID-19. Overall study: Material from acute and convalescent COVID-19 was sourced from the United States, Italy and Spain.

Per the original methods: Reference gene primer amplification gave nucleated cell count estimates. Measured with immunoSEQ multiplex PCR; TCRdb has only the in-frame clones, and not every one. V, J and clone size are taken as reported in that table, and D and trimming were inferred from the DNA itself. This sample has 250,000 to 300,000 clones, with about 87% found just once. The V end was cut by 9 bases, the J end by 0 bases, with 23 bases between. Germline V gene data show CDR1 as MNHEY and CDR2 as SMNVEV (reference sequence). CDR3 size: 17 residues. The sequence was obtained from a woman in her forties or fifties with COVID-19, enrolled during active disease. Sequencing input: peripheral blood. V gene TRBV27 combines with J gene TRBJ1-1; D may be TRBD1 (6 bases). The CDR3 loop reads CARYGPWQGTMNTEAFF. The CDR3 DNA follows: TGTGCCAGATATGGGCCGTGGCAGGGGACCATGAACACTGAAGCTTTCTTT.